The sequence of this T cell receptor beta chain was determined in a study of human T cells and chemical hapten exposure. Study at large: The cohort included alopecia areata under or over 50% scalp, totalis and universalis. Study conclusions and caveats: Alopecia affecting every donor means their immune response may not match healthy people's.

This clonotype was counted a few times. Its antigen remains unidentified. As for time point: patch test 3, about 24 weeks after DPC sensitization. Treatment described: therapeutic diphenylcyclopropenone sensitization with weekly scalp DPC. Attachment of unique molecular identifiers to individual cDNA molecules was performed in the library. TCRdb re-called the RACE reads through MiXCR, storing one row per CDR3 protein. This table holds 150,000 to 200,000 distinct CDR3 sequences, around a quarter found once. The CDR3 sequence is 15 residues long. Per germline, CDR1 KGHDR and CDR2 SFDVKD. J was trimmed by 5 bases and V by 0 bases; bases with no gene match: 6.

This TCR derives from a woman between 18 and 29 years old with alopecia areata. Some clones in this sample may be carry-over from other donors' samples. Specimen: whole blood, collected in connection with sensitization to the hapten diphenylcyclopropenone (DPC). The rearrangement links TRBV24-1 to TRBJ2-7; TRBD1 matches 7 bases. CDR3 coding DNA: TGTGCCACCAGTGATTTGGGGCAGGGGGTGGACGAGCAGTACTTC. This gives the protein CATSDLGQGVDEQYF.